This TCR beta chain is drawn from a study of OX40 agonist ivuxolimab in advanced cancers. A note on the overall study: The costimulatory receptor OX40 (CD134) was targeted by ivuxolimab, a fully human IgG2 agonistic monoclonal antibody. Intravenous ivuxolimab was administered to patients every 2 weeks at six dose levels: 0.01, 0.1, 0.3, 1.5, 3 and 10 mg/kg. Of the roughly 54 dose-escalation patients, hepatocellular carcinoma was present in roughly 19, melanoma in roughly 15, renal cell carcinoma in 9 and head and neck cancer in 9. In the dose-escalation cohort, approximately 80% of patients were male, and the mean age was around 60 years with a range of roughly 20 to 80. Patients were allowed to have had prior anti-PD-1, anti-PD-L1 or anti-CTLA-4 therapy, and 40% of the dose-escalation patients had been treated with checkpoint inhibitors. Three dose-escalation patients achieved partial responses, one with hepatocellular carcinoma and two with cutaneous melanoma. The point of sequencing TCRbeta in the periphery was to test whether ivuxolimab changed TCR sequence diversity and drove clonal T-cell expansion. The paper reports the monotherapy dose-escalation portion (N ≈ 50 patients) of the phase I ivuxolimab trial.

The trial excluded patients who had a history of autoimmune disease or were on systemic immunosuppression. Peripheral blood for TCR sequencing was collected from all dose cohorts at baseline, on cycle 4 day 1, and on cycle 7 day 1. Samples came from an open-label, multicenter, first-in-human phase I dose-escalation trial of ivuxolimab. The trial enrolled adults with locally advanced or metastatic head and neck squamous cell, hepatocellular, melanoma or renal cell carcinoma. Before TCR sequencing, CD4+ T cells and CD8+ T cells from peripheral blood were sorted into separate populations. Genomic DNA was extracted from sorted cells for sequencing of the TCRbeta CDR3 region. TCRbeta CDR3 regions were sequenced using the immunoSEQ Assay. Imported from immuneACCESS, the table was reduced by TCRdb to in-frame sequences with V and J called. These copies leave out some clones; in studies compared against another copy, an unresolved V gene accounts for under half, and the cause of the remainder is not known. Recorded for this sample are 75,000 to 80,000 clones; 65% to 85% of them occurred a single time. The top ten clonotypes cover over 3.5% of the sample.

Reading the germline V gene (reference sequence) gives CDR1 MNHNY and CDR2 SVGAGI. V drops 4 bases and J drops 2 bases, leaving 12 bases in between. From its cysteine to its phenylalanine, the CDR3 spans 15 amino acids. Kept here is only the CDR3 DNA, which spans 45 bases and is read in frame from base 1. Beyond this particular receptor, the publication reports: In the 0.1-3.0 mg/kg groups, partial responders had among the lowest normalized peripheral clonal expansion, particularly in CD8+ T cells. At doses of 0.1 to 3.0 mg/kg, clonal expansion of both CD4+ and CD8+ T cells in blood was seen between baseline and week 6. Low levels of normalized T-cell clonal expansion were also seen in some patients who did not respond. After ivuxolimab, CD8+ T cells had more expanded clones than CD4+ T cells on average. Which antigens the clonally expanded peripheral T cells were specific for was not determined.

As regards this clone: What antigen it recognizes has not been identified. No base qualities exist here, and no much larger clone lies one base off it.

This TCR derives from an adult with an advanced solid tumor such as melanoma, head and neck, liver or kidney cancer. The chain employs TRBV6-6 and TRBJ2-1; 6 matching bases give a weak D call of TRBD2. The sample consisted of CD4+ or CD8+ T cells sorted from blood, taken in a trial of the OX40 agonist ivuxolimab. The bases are TGTGCCAGCAGTTCTCGGAGGGCTCCCTACAATGAGCAGTTCTTC. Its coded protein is CASSSRRAPYNEQFF.